The 25 T cell receptor beta chains below come from one sample, sequenced in a study of persistence of HIV-infected CD4 T cells. Stimulation used 10 ug/mL lysate from CMV-infected fibroblasts. Sorted nonresponding memory CD4+ T cells were CD40L-negative, CD69-negative, CD45RO-high. This was the immunoSEQ version 4 assay in survey mode. Profiling relied on immunoSEQ multiplex PCR, and the TCRdb table lists in-frame clones only, not all of them. The sample carries about 37,000 clones, about 85% recorded once. These receptors' targets are unknown. Specimen: CD4+ T cells sorted from PBMCs after approximately 19-hour stimulation, collected from a patient who received antiretroviral therapy. Source of these receptors: an adult man with HIV who was CMV-seropositive.

This clone has a handful of counts. CDR3 loop: CSARGAGGYNEQFF. In DNA form, the CDR3 reads TGCAGCGCCCGGGGGGCGGGGGGTTACAATGAGCAGTTCTTC. This rearrangement joins TRBV29-1 to TRBJ2-1; 8 nucleotides agree with TRBD2. This CDR3 region has 14 residues. Per the germline V gene, CDR1 is SQVTM and CDR2 is ANQGSEA. V was pared by 7 bases and J by 4 bases, with 9 bases of the junction left unmatched.

V and J are TRBV6-1 and TRBJ1-5, with a weak D call TRBD1 (6 bases). The CDR3 totals 16 residues. The germline V gene has CDR1 MNHNS and CDR2 SASEGT. V lost 0 bases to trimming and J lost 3 bases, with 12 bases between them. The CDR3 region is CASSEAPPGVNQPQHF. The CDR3 DNA follows: TGTGCCAGCAGTGAAGCGCCGCCAGGGGTCAATCAGCCCCAGCATTTT.

This clone was observed once. The CDR3 DNA is TGTGCCAGCAGCTTTCGAAAACAGGGGTACACCTTC. Encoded protein: CASSFRKQGYTF. This chain connects TRBV5-6 to TRBJ1-2; 7 nucleotides line up with TRBD1. CDR1 and CDR2 (germline): SGHDT, YYEEEE. The CDR3 runs 12 residues. V gave up 2 bases and J gave up 11 bases; unmatched junction bases: 6. The variable domain in full, completed from reference TRBV5-6 and TRBJ1-2, reads DAGVTQSPTHLIKTRGQQVTLRCSPKSGHDTVSWYQQALGQGPQFIFQYYEEEERQRGNFPDRFSGHQFPNYSSELNVNALLLGDSALYLCASSFRKQGYTFGSGTRLTVV.

The chain joins TRBV18 to TRBJ2-2; D is ambiguous. Germline lookup yields CDR1 KGHSH and CDR2 LQKENI. V was pared by 0 bases and J by 6 bases, with 11 bases between. The CDR3 is 15 residues long. The CDR3 DNA is TGTGCCAGCTCACCACCGGGGATGCCGGCCGGGGAGCTGTTTTTT. It is translated as CASSPPGMPAGELFF. Combining the CDR3 with reference TRBV18 and TRBJ2-2 gives the whole variable domain NAGVMQNPRHLVRRRGQEARLRCSPMKGHSHVYWYRQLPEEGLKFMVYLQKENIIDESGMPKERFSAEFPKEGPSILRIQQVVRGDSAAYFCASSPPGMPAGELFFGEGSRLTVL.

The chain combines TRBV15 with TRBJ1-4, with 9 bases matching TRBD1. The CDR3 has 16 residues. The V and J ends lost 2 bases and 7 bases, in that order; junction bases with no gene match: 8. Germline loops: CDR1 LNHNV, CDR2 YYDKDF (reference sequence). The CDR3: CATSRPGRDRAEKLFF. The CDR3 DNA is TGTGCCACCAGCAGACCGGGTCGGGACAGGGCTGAAAAACTGTTTTTT. The whole variable domain, filled in from reference TRBV15 and TRBJ1-4, reads DAMVIQNPRYQVTQFGKPVTLSCSQTLNHNVMYWYQQKSSQAPKLLFHYYDKDFNNEADTPDNFQSRRPNTSFCFLDIRSPGLGDTAMYLCATSRPGRDRAEKLFFGSGTQLSVL.

CDR3 in amino acids: CASSFGQGAGNQPQHF. The CDR3 DNA sequence: TGTGCCAGCAGCTTTGGGCAGGGGGCGGGCAATCAGCCCCAGCATTTT. The rearrangement uses TRBV7-9 and TRBJ1-5; 8 nucleotides align to TRBD1. The CDR3 has 16 residues. Germline CDR1 reads SEHNR; CDR2 reads FQNEAQ (reference sequence). V shed 3 bases and J 2 bases; nucleotides not matched to a gene: 6.

The chain recombines TRBV15 with TRBJ2-7; 9 bases are a match to TRBD1. The CDR3 sequence is 15 residues long. CDR1 and CDR2 (germline): LNHNV, YYDKDF (reference sequence). The J segment lost 6 bases and the V segment lost 2 bases, leaving 8 bases of the junction unmatched. The CDR3 loop reads CATSRSRGQGSEQYF. CDR3 bases: TGTGCCACCAGCAGATCCAGGGGACAGGGATCCGAGCAGTACTTC.

V gene TRBV19 combines with J gene TRBJ2-2, with D perhaps being TRBD1 or TRBD2 (5 bases each). The CDR3 is made up of 15 amino acids. Germline assignment: CDR1 LNHDA and CDR2 SQIVND (reference sequence). Trimming cost V 3 bases and J 6 bases, with 14 bases left between them. The CDR3 is CASSMGYRGAGELFF. CDR3 in DNA: TGTGCCAGTAGTATGGGGTATCGGGGCGCCGGGGAGCTGTTTTTT.

The chain links TRBV2 to TRBJ2-3; TRBD2 matches at 11 bases. In germline, CDR1 is SNHLY, CDR2 FYNNEI. The CDR3 is 15 residues long. Trimming took 6 bases from V and 5 from J; bases not matched to a gene: 7. The CDR3 bases are TGTGCCAGCAGGCTCCGACTAGCGGGAAAAGATACGCAGTATTTT. It yields the protein CASRLRLAGKDTQYF.

The V gene is TRBV7-9, the J gene TRBJ1-2, with D unclear. V was cut by 1 base and J by 8 bases, with 8 bases left in between. The CDR3 spans 12 residues. The germline gives CDR1 SEHNR, CDR2 FQNEAQ (reference sequence). The CDR3 loop is CASSLGIDGYTF. The CDR3 bases are TGTGCCAGCAGCTTAGGTATCGACGGCTACACCTTC.

V gene TRBV10-2 combines with J gene TRBJ2-3, with TRBD1 identical over 10 bases. This CDR3 region has 15 residues. The ends lost 1 base at V and 5 bases at J; junction bases unmatched: 3. The V gene's germline CDR1 is WSHSY and CDR2 SAAADI. The CDR3 protein is CASSEYGTGEDTQYF. The CDR3 DNA is TGCGCCAGCAGTGAGTATGGGACAGGGGAAGATACGCAGTATTTT.

The chain links TRBV12-3 or TRBV12-4 to TRBJ1-2, with no clear D. The ends were cut back, 2 bases at V and 8 bases at J, with 12 bases in the middle. This CDR3 region has 13 residues. The CDR3 DNA reads as TGTGCCAGCAGTTTATGGGGTGTGAGCGGCTACACCTTC. It codes for CASSLWGVSGYTF.

This clone was counted between two and nine times. The J gene is TRBJ1-3, the V gene TRBV19, with 7 positions matching TRBD1. Germline-derived CDR1 and CDR2 are LNHDA and SQIVND (reference sequence). J was trimmed by 1 base and V by 3 bases; bases with no gene match: 6. The CDR3 consists of 16 residues. As DNA, the CDR3 is TGTGCCAGTAGTATGACAGGGAACCCTTCTGGAAACACCATATATTTT. It is translated as CASSMTGNPSGNTIYF.

The rearrangement joins TRBV5-8 to TRBJ1-5; no clear D. The CDR3 loop spans 15 amino acids. Deletions cut 4 bases from V and 2 bases from J, with 13 bases between. CDR1 and CDR2 (germline): SGHTS, YDEGEE. CDR3 amino acids: CASSLGFQGNQPQHF. CDR3 sequence (DNA): TGTGCCAGCAGCCTAGGTTTTCAGGGCAATCAGCCCCAGCATTTT.

The chain couples TRBV28 to TRBJ2-1; 7 bases are shared with TRBD1. V shed 2 bases, J shed 2 bases, and the junction held 6 bases outside the gene matches. The CDR3 is 16 amino acids. The V gene's germline CDR1 is MDHEN and CDR2 SYDVKM. CDR3 coding DNA: TGTGCCAGCAGTTTACTCGATAGGGGGCCCTACAATGAGCAGTTCTTC. This translates into CASSLLDRGPYNEQFF. The full variable domain, rest sourced from reference TRBV28 and TRBJ2-1, is DVKVTQSSRYLVKRTGEKVFLECVQDMDHENMFWYRQDPGLGLRLIYFSYDVKMKEKGDIPEGYSVSREKKERFSLILESASTNQTSMYLCASSLLDRGPYNEQFFGPGTRLTVL.

This rearrangement joins TRBV3-1 (or the pseudogene TRBV3-2) to TRBJ2-1; D unclear. V was shortened by 2 bases and J by 10 bases, with 9 bases between the two germline ends. Germline CDR1 is LGHDT and CDR2 is YNNKEL (reference sequence). CDR3 length: 12 residues. CDR3 protein: CASSQLEIEQFF. Here the CDR3 DNA reads TGTGCCAGCAGCCAACTAGAGATCGAGCAGTTCTTC.

This clone was seen just once. The chain has TRBV3-1 (or the pseudogene TRBV3-2) and TRBJ1-2; TRBD1 agrees at 7 bases. Germline loops: CDR1 LGHDT, CDR2 YNNKEL (reference sequence). Trimming cost V 6 bases and J 8 bases; bases outside gene matches: 12. The CDR3 contains 14 residues. CDR3 nucleotides: TGTGCCAGCAGGTACAGGGGCCGAGCAGGGGGCTACACCTTC. Amino acid sequence: CASRYRGRAGGYTF.

The chain couples TRBV3-1 (or the pseudogene TRBV3-2) to TRBJ2-1, with TRBD2 matching over 9 bases. The CDR3 is made up of 16 amino acids. Losses at the gene ends were 4 bases for V and 6 bases for J; bases not matched to a gene: 10. Germline V gene lookup returns CDR1 LGHDT and CDR2 YNNKEL (reference sequence). The CDR3 loop reads CASSLLRGGAINEQFF. The CDR3 coding sequence is TGTGCCAGCAGCCTCCTCCGCGGGGGGGCAATCAATGAGCAGTTCTTC.

The chain recombines TRBV7-9 with TRBJ2-1; perhaps TRBD1 as D (6 bases). Germline values: CDR1 SEHNR, CDR2 FQNEAQ (reference sequence). V was pared by 3 bases and J by 0 bases, with 18 bases between. The CDR3 totals 18 residues. This CDR3 is CASSLLNRTASSYNEQFF. As DNA, the CDR3 is TGTGCCAGCAGCTTGTTAAACCGGACAGCGAGCTCCTACAATGAGCAGTTCTTC.

The CDR3 region has the DNA TGTGCCAGCAGCTCTCCGCGGGACACAGATACGCAGTATTTT. Translating gives CASSSPRDTDTQYF. The chain links TRBV7-8 to TRBJ2-3; D may be TRBD2 (6 bases). The CDR3 extends over 14 amino acids. V was shortened by 4 bases and J by 2 bases, with 10 bases between the two germline ends. In germline, CDR1 is SGHVS, CDR2 FQNEAQ.

The J gene is TRBJ2-2, the V gene TRBV9; tentatively, D is TRBD1 (5 bases). V was shortened by 8 bases and J by 4 bases, with 18 bases between the two germline ends. CDR1 is SGDLS and CDR2 is YYNGEE in the germline V gene. The CDR3 extends over 15 amino acids. The CDR3 DNA is TGTGCCAGTTCAGGTGGGGCGAGGAGCACCGGGGAGCTGTTTTTT. It yields the protein CASSGGARSTGELFF.

This clone was counted a few times. CDR3: CASSQDVGRNAQYF. CDR3 sequence (DNA): TGCGCCAGCAGCCAAGACGTAGGGCGTAATGCGCAGTATTTT. The chain recombines TRBV4-1 with TRBJ2-3; no firm D call. Looked up from germline, CDR1 is MGHRA and CDR2 is YSYEKL. V was cut by 0 bases and J by 10 bases, with 14 bases left in between. The CDR3 is 14 amino acids.

V usage is TRBV9 and J usage is TRBJ1-6; 7 bases map to TRBD1. CDR1 is SGDLS and CDR2 is YYNGEE in the germline V gene. Trimming cost V 5 bases and J 8 bases; bases outside gene matches: 7. This CDR3 is built from 14 residues. The CDR3 is CASSEGQLDSPLHF. The CDR3 DNA reads as TGTGCCAGCAGTGAGGGACAGTTAGATTCACCCCTCCACTTT.

The chain has TRBV7-3 and TRBJ2-6, with a possible D match to TRBD1 (5 bases). Germline V gene data show CDR1 as SGHTA and CDR2 as FQGTGA. The V and J ends lost 0 bases and 1 base respectively, with 10 bases between them. The CDR3 is 17 amino acids. CDR3 in DNA: TGTGCCAGCAGCTTAACGGGTCCAGGGTCTGGGGCCAACGTCCTGACTTTC. It translates to CASSLTGPGSGANVLTF. The entire variable domain, with the rest obtained from reference TRBV7-3 and TRBJ2-6, is as follows: GAGVSQTPSNKVTEKGKYVELRCDPISGHTALYWYRQSLGQGPEFLIYFQGTGAADDSGLPNDRFFAVRPEGSVSTLKIQRTERGDSAVYLCASSLTGPGSGANVLTFGAGSRLTVL.

The chain employs TRBV3-1 (or the pseudogene TRBV3-2) and TRBJ2-1; 8 bases match TRBD1. Per germline, CDR1 LGHDT and CDR2 YNNKEL (reference sequence). J lost 1 base, V lost 4 bases, and 6 bases had no gene match. The CDR3 extends over 16 amino acids. CDR3 loop: CASSRYGQGSYNEQFF. The CDR3 DNA reads TGTGCCAGCAGCCGCTACGGACAGGGATCCTACAATGAGCAGTTCTTC.